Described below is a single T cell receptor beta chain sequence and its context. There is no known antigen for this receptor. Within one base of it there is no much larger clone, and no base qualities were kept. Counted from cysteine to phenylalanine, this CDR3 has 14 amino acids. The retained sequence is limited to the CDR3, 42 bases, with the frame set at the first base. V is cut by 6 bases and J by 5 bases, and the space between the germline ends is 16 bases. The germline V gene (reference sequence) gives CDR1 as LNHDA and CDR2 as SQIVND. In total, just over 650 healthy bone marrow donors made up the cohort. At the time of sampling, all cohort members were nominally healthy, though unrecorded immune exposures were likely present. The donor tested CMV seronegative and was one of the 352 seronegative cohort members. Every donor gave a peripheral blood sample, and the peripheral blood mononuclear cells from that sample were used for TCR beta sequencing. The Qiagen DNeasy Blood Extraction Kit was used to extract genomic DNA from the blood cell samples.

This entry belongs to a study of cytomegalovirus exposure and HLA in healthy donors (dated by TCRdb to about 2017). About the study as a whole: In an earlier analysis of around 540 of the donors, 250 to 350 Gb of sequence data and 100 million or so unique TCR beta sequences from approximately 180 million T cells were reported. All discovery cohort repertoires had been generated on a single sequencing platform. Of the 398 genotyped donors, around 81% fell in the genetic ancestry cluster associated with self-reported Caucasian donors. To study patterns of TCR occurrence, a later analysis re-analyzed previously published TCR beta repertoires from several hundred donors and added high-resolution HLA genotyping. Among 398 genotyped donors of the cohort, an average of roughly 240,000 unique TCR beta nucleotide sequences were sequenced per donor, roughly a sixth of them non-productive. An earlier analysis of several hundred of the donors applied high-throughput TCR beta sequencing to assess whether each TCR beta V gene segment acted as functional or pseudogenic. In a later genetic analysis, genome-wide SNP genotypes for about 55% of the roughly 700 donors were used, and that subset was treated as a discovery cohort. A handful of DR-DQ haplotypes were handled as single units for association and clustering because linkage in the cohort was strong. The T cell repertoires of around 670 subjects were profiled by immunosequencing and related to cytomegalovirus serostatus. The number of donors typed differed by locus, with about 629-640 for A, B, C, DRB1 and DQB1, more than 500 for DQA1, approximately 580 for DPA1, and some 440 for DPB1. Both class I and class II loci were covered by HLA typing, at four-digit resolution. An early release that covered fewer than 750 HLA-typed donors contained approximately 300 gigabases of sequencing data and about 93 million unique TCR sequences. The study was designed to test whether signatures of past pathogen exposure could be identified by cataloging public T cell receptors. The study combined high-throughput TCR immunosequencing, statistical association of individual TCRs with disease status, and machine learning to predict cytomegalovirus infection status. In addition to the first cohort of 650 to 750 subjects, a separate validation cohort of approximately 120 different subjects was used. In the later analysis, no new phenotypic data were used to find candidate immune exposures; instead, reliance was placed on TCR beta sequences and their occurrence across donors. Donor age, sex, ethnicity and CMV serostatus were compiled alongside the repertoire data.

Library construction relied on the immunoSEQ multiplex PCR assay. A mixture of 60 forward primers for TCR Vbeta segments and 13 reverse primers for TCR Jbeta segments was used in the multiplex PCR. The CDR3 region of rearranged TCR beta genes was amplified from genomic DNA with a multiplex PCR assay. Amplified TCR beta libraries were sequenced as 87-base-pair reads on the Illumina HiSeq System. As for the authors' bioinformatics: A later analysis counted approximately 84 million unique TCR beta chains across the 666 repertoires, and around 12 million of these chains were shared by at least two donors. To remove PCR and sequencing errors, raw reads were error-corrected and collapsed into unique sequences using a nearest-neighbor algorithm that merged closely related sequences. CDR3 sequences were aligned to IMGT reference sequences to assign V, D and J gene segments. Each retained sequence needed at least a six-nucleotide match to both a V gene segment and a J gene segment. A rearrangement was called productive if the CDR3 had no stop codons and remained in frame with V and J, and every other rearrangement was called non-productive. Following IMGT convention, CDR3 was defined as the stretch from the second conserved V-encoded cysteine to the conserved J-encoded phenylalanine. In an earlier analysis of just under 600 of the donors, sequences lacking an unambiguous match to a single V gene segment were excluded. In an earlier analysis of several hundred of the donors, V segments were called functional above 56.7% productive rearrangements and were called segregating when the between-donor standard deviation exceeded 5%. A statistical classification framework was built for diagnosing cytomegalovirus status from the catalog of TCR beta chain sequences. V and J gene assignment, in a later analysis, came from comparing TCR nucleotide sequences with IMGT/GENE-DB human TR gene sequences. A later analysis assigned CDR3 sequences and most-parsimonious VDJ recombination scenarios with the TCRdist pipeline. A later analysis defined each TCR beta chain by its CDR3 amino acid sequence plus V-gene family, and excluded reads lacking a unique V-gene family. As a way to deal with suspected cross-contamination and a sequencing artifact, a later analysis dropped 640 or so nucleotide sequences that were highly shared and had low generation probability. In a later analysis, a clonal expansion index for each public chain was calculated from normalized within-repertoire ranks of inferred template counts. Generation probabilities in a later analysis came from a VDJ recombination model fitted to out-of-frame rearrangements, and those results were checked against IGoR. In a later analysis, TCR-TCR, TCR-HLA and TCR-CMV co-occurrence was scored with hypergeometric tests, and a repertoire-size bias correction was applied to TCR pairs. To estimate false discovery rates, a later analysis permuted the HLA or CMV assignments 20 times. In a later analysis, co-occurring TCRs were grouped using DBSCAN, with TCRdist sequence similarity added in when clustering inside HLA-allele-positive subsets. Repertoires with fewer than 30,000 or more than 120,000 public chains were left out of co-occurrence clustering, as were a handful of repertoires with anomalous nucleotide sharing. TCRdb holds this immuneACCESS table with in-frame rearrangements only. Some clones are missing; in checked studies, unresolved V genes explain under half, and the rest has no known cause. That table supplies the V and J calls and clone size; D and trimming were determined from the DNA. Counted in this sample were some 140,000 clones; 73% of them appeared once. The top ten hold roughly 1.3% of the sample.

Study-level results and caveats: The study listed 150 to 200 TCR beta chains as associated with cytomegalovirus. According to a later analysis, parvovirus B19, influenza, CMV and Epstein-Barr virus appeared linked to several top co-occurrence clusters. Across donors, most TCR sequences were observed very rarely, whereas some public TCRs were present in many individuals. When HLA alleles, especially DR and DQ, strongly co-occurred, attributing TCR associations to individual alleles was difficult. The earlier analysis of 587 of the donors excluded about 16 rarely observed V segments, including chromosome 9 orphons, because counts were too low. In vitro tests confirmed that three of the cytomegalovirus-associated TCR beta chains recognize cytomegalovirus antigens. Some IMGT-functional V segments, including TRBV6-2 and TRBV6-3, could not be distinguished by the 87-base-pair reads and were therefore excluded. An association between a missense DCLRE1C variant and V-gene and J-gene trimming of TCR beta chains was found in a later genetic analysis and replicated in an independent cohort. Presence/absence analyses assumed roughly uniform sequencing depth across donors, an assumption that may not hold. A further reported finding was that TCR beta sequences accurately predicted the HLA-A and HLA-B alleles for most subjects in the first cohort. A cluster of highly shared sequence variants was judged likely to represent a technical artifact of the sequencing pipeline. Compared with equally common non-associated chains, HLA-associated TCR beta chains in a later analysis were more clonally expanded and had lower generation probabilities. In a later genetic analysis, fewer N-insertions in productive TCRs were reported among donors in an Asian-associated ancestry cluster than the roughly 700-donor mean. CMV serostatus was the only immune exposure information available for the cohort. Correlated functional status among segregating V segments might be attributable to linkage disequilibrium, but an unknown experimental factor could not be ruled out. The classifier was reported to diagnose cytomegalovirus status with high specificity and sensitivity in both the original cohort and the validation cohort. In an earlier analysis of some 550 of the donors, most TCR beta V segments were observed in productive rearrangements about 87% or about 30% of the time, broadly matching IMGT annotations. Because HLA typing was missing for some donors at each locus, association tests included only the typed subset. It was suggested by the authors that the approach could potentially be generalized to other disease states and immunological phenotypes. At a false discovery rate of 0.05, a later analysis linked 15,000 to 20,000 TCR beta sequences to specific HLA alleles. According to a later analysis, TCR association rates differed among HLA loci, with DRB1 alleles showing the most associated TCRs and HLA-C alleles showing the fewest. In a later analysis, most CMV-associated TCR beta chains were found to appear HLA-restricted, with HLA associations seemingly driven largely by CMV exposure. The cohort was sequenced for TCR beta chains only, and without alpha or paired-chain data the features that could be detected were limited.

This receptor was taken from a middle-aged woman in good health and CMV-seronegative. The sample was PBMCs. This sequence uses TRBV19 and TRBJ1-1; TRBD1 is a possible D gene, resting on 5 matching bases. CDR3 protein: CASSQQAQRTEAFF. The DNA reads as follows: TGTGCCAGTAGCCAACAGGCTCAGCGAACTGAAGCTTTCTTT.